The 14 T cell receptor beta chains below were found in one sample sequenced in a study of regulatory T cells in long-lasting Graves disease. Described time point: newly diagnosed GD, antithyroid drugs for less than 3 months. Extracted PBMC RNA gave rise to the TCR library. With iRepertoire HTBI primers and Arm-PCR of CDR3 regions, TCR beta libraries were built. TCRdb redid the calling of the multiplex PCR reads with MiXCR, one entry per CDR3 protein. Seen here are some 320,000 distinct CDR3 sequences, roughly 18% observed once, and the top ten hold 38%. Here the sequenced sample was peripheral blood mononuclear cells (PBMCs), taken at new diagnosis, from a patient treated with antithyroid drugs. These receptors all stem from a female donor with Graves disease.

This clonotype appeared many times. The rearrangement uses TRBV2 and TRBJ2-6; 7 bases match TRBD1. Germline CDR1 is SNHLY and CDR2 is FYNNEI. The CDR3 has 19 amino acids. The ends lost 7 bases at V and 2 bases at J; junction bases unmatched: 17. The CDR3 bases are TGTGCCAGCATGTCGAGAATTAGGACAGGCTTAGCTGGGGCCAACGTCCTGACTTTC. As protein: CASMSRIRTGLAGANVLTF.

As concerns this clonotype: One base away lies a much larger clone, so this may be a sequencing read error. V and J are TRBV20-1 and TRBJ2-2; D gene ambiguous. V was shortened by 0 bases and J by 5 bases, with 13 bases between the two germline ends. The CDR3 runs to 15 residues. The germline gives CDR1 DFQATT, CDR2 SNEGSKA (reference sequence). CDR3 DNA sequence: TGCAGTGCTAGAGATCAAGGCGCTGGGACCGGGGAGCTGTTTTTT. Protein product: CSARDQGAGTGELFF.

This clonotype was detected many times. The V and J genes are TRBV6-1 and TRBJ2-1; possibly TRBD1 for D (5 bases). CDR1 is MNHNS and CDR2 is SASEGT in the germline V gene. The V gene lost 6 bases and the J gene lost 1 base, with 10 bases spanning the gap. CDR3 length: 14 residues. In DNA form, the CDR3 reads TGTGCCAGCAGCAAAGGGGTTTCCTACAATGAGCAGTTCTTC. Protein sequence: CASSKGVSYNEQFF.

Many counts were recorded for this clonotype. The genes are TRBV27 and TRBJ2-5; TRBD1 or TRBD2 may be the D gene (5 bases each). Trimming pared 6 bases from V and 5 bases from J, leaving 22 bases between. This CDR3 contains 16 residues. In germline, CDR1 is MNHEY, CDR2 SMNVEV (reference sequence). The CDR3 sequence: CASRRVFEQAWETQYF. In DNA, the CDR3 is TGTGCCAGCAGGCGGGTTTTTGAACAGGCTTGGGAGACCCAGTACTTC.

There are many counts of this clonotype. The CDR3 loop is CASSTTAQETQYF. The CDR3 DNA reads TGTGCCAGCAGTACGACAGCCCAAGAGACCCAGTACTTC. The J gene is TRBJ2-5, the V gene TRBV12-3 or TRBV12-4, with D tentatively TRBD1 (5 bases). The CDR3 loop spans 13 amino acids. V lost 5 bases to trimming and J lost 1 base, with 8 bases between them.

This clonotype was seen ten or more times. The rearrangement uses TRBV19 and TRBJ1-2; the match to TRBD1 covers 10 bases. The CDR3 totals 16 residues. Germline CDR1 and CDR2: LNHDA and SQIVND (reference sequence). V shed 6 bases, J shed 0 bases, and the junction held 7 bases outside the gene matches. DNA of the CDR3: TGTGCCAGTAGGCGGGACAGGGGCGCGTCTAACTATGGCTACACCTTC. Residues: CASRRDRGASNYGYTF.

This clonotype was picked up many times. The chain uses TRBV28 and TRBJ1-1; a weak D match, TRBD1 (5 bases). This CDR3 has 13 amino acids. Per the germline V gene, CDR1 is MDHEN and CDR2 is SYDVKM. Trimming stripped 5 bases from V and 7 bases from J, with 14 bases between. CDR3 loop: CASSPGPGREAFF. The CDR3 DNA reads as TGTGCCAGCAGTCCAGGACCGGGACGTGAAGCTTTCTTT.

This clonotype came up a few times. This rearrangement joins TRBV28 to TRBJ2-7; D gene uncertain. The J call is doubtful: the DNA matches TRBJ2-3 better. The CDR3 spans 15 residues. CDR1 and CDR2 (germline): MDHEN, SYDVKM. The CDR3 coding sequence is TGTGCCAGCAGTTTACAGCGTTCGGGCGCAGATACGCAGTATTTT. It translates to CASSLQRSGADTQYF.

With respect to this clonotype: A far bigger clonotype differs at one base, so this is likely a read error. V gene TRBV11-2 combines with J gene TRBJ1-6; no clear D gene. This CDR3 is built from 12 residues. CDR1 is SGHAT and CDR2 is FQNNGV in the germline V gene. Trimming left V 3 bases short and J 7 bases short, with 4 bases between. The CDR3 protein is CASSFGNSPLHF. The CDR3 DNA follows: TGTGCCAGCAGCTTCGGGAATTCACCCCTCCACTTT.

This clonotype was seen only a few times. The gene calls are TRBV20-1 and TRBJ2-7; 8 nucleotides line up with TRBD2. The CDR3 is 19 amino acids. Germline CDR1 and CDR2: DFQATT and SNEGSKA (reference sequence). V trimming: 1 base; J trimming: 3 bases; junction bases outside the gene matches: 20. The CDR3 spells CSARGLGPGISGSNYEQYF. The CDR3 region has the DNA TGCAGTGCTAGAGGTCTGGGGCCGGGCATAAGCGGGAGTAACTACGAGCAGTACTTC.

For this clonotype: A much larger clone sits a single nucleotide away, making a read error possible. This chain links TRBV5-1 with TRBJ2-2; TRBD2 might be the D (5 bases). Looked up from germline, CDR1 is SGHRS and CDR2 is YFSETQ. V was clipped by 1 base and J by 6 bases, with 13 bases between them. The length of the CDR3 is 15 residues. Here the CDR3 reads CASSLTVGDAGELFF. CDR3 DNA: TGCGCCAGCAGCTTGACGGTGGGAGACGCCGGGGAGCTGTTTTTT.

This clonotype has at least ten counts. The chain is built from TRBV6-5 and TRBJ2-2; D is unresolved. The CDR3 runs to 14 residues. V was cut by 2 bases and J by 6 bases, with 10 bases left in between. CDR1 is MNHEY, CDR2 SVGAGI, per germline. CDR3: CASSYGRKAGELFF. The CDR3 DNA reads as TGTGCCAGCAGTTACGGCAGGAAGGCCGGGGAGCTGTTTTTT.

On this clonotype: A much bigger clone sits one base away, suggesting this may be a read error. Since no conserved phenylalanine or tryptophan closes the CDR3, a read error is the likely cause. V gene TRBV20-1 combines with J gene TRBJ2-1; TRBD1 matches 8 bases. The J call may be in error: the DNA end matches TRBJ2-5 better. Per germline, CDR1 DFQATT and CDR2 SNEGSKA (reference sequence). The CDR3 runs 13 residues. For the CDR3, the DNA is TGCAGTGCCATGACAGGGGTTGCAGAGACCCAGTACTTG. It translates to CSAMTGVAETQYL.

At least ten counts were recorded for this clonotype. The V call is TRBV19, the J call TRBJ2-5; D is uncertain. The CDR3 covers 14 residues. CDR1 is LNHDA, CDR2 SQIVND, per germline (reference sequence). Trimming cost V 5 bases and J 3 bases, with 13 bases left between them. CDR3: CASSPDVTEETQYF. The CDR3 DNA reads TGTGCCAGTAGTCCGGACGTCACGGAAGAGACCCAGTACTTC.